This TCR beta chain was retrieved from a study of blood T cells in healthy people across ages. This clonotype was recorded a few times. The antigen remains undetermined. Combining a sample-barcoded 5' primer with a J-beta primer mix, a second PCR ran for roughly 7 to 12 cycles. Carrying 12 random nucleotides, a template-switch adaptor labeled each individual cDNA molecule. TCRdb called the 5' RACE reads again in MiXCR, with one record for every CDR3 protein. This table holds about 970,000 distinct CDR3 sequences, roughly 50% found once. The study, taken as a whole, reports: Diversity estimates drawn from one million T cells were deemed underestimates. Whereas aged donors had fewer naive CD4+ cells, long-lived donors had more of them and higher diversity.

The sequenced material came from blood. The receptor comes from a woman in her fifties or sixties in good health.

The CDR3 spells CASSPRDRTTDTQYF. The CDR3 DNA is TGTGCCAGCAGTCCCCGGGACAGGACCACAGATACGCAGTATTTT. The J gene is TRBJ2-3, the V gene TRBV27; 8 nucleotides match TRBD1. The ends lost 5 bases at V and 2 bases at J; junction bases unmatched: 6. CDR1 MNHEY and CDR2 SMNVEV come from the germline V gene (reference sequence). This CDR3 is 15 amino acids long.